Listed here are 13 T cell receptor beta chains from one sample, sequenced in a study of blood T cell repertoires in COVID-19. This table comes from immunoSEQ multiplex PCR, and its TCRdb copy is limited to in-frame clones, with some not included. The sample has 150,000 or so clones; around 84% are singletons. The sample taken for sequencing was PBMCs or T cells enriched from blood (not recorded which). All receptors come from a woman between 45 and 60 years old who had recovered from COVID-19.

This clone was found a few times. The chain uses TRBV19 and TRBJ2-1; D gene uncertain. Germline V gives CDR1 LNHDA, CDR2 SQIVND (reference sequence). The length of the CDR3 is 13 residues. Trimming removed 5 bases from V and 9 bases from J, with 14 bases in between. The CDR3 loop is CASSPRVISEQFF. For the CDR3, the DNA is TGTGCCAGTAGTCCCCGGGTAATAAGTGAGCAGTTCTTC.

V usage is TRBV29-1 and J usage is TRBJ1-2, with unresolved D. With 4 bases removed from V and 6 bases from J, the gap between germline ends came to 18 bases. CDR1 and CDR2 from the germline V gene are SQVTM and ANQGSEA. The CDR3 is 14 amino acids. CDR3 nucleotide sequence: TGCAGCGTTGCCATGAAAGACGGAGGGAATGGCTACACCTTC. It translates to CSVAMKDGGNGYTF.

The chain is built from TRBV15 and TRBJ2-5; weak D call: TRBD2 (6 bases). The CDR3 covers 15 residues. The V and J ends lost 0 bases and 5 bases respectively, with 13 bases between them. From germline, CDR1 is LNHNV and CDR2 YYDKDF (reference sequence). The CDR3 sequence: CATSRDLHSGETQYF. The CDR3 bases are TGTGCCACCAGCAGAGATCTCCACAGCGGGGAGACCCAGTACTTC.

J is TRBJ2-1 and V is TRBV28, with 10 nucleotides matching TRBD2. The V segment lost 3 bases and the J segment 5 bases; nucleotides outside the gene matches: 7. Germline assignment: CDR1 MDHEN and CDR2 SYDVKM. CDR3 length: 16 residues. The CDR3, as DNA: TGTGCCAGCAGTTTTCTGGGTAGCGGGAGGAACAATGAGCAGTTCTTC. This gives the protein CASSFLGSGRNNEQFF. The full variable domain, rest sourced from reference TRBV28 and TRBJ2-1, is DVKVTQSSRYLVKRTGEKVFLECVQDMDHENMFWYRQDPGLGLRLIYFSYDVKMKEKGDIPEGYSVSREKKERFSLILESASTNQTSMYLCASSFLGSGRNNEQFFGPGTRLTVL.

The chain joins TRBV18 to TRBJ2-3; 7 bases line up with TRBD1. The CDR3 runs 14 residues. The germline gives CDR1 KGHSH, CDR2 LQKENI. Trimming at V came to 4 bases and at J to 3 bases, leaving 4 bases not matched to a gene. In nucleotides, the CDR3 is TGTGCCAGCTCACTTGGGACAGAGACAGATACGCAGTATTTT. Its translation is CASSLGTETDTQYF.

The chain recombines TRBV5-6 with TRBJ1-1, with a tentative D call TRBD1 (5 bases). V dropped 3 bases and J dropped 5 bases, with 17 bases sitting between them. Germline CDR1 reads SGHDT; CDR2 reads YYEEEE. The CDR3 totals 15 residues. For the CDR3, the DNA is TGTGCCAGCAGCTGGTGGGCCGGGGGGACTACTGAAGCTTTCTTT. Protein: CASSWWAGGTTEAFF.

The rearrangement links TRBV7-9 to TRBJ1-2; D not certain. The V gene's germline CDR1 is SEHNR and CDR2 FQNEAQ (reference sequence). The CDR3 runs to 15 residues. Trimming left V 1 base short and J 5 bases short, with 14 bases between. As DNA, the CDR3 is TGTGCCAGCAGCTTAGATCTGGGCCTAACTTATGGCTACACCTTC. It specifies CASSLDLGLTYGYTF.

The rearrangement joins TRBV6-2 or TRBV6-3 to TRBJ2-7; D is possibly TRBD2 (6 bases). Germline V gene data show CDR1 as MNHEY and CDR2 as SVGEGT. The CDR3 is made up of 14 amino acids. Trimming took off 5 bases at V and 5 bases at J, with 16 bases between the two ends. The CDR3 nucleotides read TGTGCCAGCAGTAGCCCCCGGGAGAAGGACGAGCAGTACTTC. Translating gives CASSSPREKDEQYF.

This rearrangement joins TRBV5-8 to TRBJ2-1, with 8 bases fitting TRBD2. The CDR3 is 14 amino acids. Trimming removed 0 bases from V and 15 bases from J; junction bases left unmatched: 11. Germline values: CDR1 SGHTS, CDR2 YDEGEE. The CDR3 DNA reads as TGTGCCAGCAGCTTGGAGGGCAGGAGCGGGAGAGGGTTCTTC. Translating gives CASSLEGRSGRGFF.

The CDR3 protein is CSAGDSYGYTF. Here the CDR3 DNA reads TGCAGCGCGGGGGACAGCTATGGCTACACCTTC. This chain links TRBV29-1 with TRBJ1-2, with 7 bases that match TRBD1. The germline V gene encodes CDR1 SQVTM and CDR2 ANQGSEA. The CDR3 runs to 11 residues. The trim removed 7 bases at V and 4 bases at J, leaving 3 bases unmatched.

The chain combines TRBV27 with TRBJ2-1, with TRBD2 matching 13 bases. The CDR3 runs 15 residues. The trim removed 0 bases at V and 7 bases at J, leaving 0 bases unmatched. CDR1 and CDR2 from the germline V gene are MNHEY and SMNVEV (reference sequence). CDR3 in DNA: TGTGCCAGCAGTTTATCGGGACTAGCGGGGAATGAGCAGTTCTTC. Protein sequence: CASSLSGLAGNEQFF.

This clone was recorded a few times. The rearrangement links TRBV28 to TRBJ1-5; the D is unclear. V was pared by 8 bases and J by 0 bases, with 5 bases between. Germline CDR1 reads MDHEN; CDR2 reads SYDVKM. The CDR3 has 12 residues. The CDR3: CASRNSNQPQHF. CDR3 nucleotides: TGTGCCAGCCGTAATAGCAATCAGCCCCAGCATTTT.

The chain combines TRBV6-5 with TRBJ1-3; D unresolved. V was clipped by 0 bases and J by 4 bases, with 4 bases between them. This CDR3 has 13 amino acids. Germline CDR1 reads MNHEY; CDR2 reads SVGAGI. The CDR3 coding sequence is TGTGCCAGCAGTTACTCGTTAGGAAACACCATATATTTT. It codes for CASSYSLGNTIYF.